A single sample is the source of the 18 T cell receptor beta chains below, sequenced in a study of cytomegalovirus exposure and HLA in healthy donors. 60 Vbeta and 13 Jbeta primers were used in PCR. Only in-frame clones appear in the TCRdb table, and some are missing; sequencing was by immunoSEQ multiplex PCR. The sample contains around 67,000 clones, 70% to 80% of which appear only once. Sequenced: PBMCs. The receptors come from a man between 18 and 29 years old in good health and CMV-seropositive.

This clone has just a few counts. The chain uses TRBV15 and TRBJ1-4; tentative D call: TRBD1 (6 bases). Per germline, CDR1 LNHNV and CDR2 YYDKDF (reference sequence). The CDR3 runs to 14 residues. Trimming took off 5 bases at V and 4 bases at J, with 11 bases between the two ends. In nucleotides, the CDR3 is TGTGCCACCAGCCTACGGACAGTTAATGAAAAACTGTTTTTT. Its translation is CATSLRTVNEKLFF.

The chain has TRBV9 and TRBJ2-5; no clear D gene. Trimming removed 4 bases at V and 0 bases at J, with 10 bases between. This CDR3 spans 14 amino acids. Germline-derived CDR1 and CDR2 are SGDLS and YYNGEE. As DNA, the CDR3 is TGTGCCAGCAGCATCGGCCGGGACCAAGAGACCCAGTACTTC. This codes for CASSIGRDQETQYF.

The CDR3 DNA is TGTGCCAGAAGCTTTGGTCAGAAAAACATTCAGTACTTC. Its translation: CARSFGQKNIQYF. J is TRBJ2-4 and V is TRBV5-3; the D is unclear. TRBV5-3 is an ORF, with its function uncertain. There are 13 residues in the CDR3. Trimming removed 2 bases from V and 4 bases from J, with 7 bases in between.

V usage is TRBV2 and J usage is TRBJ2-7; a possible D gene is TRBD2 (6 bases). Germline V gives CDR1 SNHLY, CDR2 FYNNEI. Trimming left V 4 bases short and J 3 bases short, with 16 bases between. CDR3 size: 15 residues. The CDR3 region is CASSAPSGLRYEQYF. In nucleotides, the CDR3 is TGTGCCAGCAGTGCTCCCAGCGGGTTGCGCTACGAGCAGTACTTC.

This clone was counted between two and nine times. The CDR3 is CASFGGRPNEKLFF. The CDR3 region has the DNA TGTGCCAGCTTCGGAGGGAGGCCTAATGAAAAACTGTTTTTT. This chain links TRBV7-9 with TRBJ1-4; D call uncertain. Between the trimmed V and J ends, which lost 8 bases and 3 bases, there was a span of 13 bases. Germline CDR1 is SEHNR and CDR2 is FQNEAQ (reference sequence). The CDR3 contains 14 residues.

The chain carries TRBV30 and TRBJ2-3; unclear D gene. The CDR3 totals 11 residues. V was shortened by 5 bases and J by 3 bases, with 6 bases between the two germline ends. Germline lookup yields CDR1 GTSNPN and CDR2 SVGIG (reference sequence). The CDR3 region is CAWDTTDTQYF. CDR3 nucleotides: TGTGCCTGGGATACTACAGATACGCAGTATTTT. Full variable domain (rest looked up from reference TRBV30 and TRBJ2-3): SQTIHQWPATLVQPVGSPLSLECTVEGTSNPNLYWYRQAAGRGLQLLFYSVGIGQISSEVPQNLSASRPQDRQFILSSKKLLLSDSGFYLCAWDTTDTQYFGPGTRLTVL.

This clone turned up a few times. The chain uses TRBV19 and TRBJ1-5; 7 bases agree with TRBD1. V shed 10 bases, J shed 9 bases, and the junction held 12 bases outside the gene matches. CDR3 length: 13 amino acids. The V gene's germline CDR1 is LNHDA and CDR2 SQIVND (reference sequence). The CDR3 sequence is CATNRGNVGPQHF. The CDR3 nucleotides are TGTGCCACAAACAGGGGTAATGTTGGGCCCCAGCATTTT.

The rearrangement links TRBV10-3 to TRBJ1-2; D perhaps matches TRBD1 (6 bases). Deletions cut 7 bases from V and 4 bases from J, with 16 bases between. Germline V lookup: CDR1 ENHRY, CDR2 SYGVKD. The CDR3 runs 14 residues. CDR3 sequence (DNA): TGTGCCATCACCGAGGGTCAGGGGATCTATGGCTACACCTTC. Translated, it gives CAITEGQGIYGYTF.

The CDR3 spells CAWSRSETQYF. DNA of the CDR3: TGTGCCTGGAGTCGGTCAGAGACCCAGTACTTC. The chain links TRBV30 to TRBJ2-5; D is unresolved. The CDR3 runs to 11 residues. Germline-derived CDR1 and CDR2 are GTSNPN and SVGIG (reference sequence). V gave up 2 bases and J gave up 4 bases, with 5 bases separating them.

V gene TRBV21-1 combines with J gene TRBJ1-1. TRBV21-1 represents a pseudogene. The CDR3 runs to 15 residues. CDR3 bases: TGTGCCAGCAGCAAAGAAGCCTTAATTAACACTGAAGCTTTCTTT. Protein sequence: CASSKEALINTEAFF.

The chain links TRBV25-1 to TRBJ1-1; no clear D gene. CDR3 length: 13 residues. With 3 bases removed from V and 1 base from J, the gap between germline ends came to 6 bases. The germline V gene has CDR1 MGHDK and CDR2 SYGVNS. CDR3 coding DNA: TGTGCCAGCAGTGATTACAGGAACACTGAAGCTTTCTTT. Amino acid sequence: CASSDYRNTEAFF.

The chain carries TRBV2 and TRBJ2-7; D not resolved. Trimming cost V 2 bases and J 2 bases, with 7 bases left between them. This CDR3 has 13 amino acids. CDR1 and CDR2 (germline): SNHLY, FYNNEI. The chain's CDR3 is CASSEIRTYEQYF. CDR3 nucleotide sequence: TGTGCCAGCAGTGAAATCAGAACCTACGAGCAGTACTTC.

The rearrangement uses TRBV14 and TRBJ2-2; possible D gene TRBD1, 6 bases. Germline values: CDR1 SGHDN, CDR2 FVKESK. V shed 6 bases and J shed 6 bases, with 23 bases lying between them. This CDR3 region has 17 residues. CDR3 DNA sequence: TGTGCCAGCAGTCAAAAAGTACAGGGTCTCGGCGCCGGGGAGCTGTTTTTT. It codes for CASSQKVQGLGAGELFF.

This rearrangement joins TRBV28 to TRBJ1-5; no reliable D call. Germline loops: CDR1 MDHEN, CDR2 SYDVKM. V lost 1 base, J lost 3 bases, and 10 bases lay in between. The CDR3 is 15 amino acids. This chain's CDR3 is CASSLSEMYNQPQHF. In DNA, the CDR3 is TGTGCCAGCAGTTTATCGGAGATGTACAATCAGCCCCAGCATTTT.

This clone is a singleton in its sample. The CDR3 DNA is TGTGCCAGCAGCTTAGGGTTGGGAGGGGAGACCCAGTACTTC. This encodes CASSLGLGGETQYF. The V gene is TRBV7-2, the J gene TRBJ2-5, with 7 bases fitting TRBD2. In germline, CDR1 is SGHTA, CDR2 FQGNSA. J lost 5 bases, V lost 1 base, and 4 bases had no gene match. This CDR3 spans 14 amino acids.

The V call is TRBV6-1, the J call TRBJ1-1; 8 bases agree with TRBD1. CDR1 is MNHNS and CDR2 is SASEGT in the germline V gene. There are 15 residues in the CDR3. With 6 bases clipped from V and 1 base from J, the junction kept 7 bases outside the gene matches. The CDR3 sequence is CASRVDRGRNTEAFF. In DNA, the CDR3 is TGTGCCAGCAGGGTAGACAGGGGTCGGAACACTGAAGCTTTCTTT.

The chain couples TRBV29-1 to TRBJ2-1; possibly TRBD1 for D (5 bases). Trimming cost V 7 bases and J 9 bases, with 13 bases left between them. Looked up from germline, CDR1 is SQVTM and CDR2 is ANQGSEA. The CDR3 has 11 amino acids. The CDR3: CSGSRQGEQFF. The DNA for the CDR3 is TGCAGCGGGAGTAGGCAGGGTGAGCAGTTCTTC.

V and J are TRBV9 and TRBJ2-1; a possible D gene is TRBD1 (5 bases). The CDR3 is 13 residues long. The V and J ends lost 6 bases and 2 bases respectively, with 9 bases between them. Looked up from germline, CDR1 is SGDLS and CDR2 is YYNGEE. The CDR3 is CASTPGTYNEQFF. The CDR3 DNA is TGTGCCAGCACGCCAGGGACCTACAATGAGCAGTTCTTC.